These T cell receptor beta chains were read from a single sample in a study of CXCR3-negative and CXCR3-positive naive CD8 T cells. TCRdb reprocessed the 5' RACE reads, with one entry per CDR3 protein and no DNA. The sample includes 150,000 or so distinct CDR3 sequences. Sample: naive CXCR3- CD8+ T cells from blood. The receptors stem from a human donor in good health. Some clones in this sample may be carry-over from other donors' samples. Both conserved end residues are part of each CDR3.

v_gene: TRBV25-1
j_gene: TRBJ2-2
CDR3aa: CASSEFVTSGSHTGELFF

v_gene: TRBV27
j_gene: TRBJ2-2
CDR3aa: CASSFFTRELFF

v_gene: TRBV28
j_gene: TRBJ2-1
CDR3aa: CASSRLFHNEQFF

v_gene: TRBV7-9
j_gene: TRBJ2-5
CDR3aa: CASSASGTEYQETQYF

v_gene: TRBV7-3
j_gene: TRBJ2-5
CDR3aa: CASSFGTGGLETQYF

v_gene: TRBV29-1
j_gene: TRBJ2-7
CDR3aa: CSVALGQGNEQYF

v_gene: TRBV7-9
j_gene: TRBJ2-3
CDR3aa: CASSLVGDSEISDTQYF

v_gene: TRBV11-2
j_gene: TRBJ2-7
CDR3aa: CASSSGTSPYEQYF

v_gene: TRBV5-5
j_gene: TRBJ2-7
CDR3aa: CASSRSGTGNEQYF

v_gene: TRBV30
j_gene: TRBJ2-1
CDR3aa: CAWSVGTGVNEQFF

v_gene: TRBV20-1
j_gene: TRBJ2-7
CDR3aa: CSARDPAGSSYEQYF

v_gene: TRBV13
j_gene: TRBJ2-7
CDR3aa: CASSPKGISEAYEQYF

v_gene: TRBV7-2
j_gene: TRBJ2-1
CDR3aa: CASSPPGLVDFNEQFF

v_gene: TRBV15
j_gene: TRBJ1-6
CDR3aa: CATSRDIPGQALIPLHF

v_gene: TRBV4-3
j_gene: TRBJ2-5
CDR3aa: CASSQDAGYQETQYF

v_gene: TRBV7-6
j_gene: TRBJ2-5
CDR3aa: CASSSQHLTGWHETQYF

v_gene: TRBV12-3/TRBV12-4
j_gene: TRBJ2-7
CDR3aa: CASSLFSGGNEQFF

v_gene: TRBV9
j_gene: TRBJ2-3
CDR3aa: CASSVGLAGNTDTQYF

v_gene: TRBV7-7
j_gene: TRBJ2-7
CDR3aa: CASSPGLGYEQYF

v_gene: TRBV10-2
j_gene: TRBJ2-6
CDR3aa: CASSEEEAGANVLTF

v_gene: TRBV12-3/TRBV12-4
j_gene: TRBJ1-2
CDR3aa: CASRGQIYGYTF

v_gene: TRBV29-1
j_gene: TRBJ2-7
CDR3aa: CSVEVGQGRQYF

v_gene: TRBV21-1
j_gene: TRBJ2-3
CDR3aa: CASSNTKIRYTDTQYF

v_gene: TRBV6-2/TRBV6-3
j_gene: TRBJ1-5
CDR3aa: CASSYPGRLNQPQHF

v_gene: TRBV11-1
j_gene: TRBJ2-1
CDR3aa: CASSSDRVMDEQFF

v_gene: TRBV7-9
j_gene: TRBJ1-1
CDR3aa: CASSETLGNRNTEAFF

v_gene: TRBV4-1
j_gene: TRBJ2-3
CDR3aa: CASSQMGGTDTKYF

v_gene: TRBV9
j_gene: TRBJ2-7
CDR3aa: CASSATTGGTYEQYF

v_gene: TRBV3-1
j_gene: TRBJ2-2
CDR3aa: CASAHTLNTGELFF

v_gene: TRBV29-1
j_gene: TRBJ2-1
CDR3aa: CSVEADSPEQFF

v_gene: TRBV28
j_gene: TRBJ2-5
CDR3aa: CASRLGETQYF

v_gene: TRBV29-1
j_gene: TRBJ2-1
CDR3aa: CSVERTGEYEQFF

v_gene: TRBV5-5
j_gene: TRBJ2-5
CDR3aa: CASQAGLLQETQYF

v_gene: TRBV28
j_gene: TRBJ2-3
CDR3aa: CASSYPDRIQSEGTDTQYF